This entry lists 9 T cell receptor beta chains sequenced from one sample in a study of tumor T cells in aggressive B-cell lymphoma. The method was immunoSEQ multiplex PCR; TCRdb's version includes in-frame clones alone and lacks a portion of them. This sample has around 5,800 clones, with about 80% found just once. The sequenced material came from tumor tissue. The source of these receptors is an adult with diffuse large B cell lymphoma.

V gene TRBV10-3 combines with J gene TRBJ2-7; D is possibly TRBD2 (5 bases). CDR3 length: 15 amino acids. Germline CDR1 reads ENHRY; CDR2 reads SYGVKD. V shed 6 bases and J shed 4 bases, with 19 bases lying between them. The CDR3 here is CAISAWLGGAYEQYF. CDR3 sequence (DNA): TGTGCCATCAGCGCGTGGCTCGGAGGAGCATACGAGCAGTACTTC.

In this sample, this clone turned up once. The chain employs TRBV2 and TRBJ1-2, with D unresolved. Per the germline V gene, CDR1 is SNHLY and CDR2 is FYNNEI. Deletions cut 0 bases from V and 3 bases from J, with 11 bases between. There are 15 residues in the CDR3. DNA for the CDR3: TGTGCCAGCAGTGAAGCAAGCGTGAGGGACTATGGCTACACCTTC. Translation: CASSEASVRDYGYTF.

CDR3 region: CASRQGGTDTQYF. DNA of the CDR3: TGTGCCAGCAGACAGGGTGGCACAGATACGCAGTATTTT. The gene calls are TRBV5-4 and TRBJ2-3; tentative D call: TRBD1 (6 bases). The CDR3 length is 13 residues. Per germline, CDR1 SGHNT and CDR2 YYREEE (reference sequence). Between the trimmed V and J ends, which lost 5 bases and 1 base, there was a span of 8 bases. The variable domain in full, completed from reference TRBV5-4 and TRBJ2-3, reads ETGVTQSPTHLIKTRGQQVTLRCSSQSGHNTVSWYQQALGQGPQFIFQYYREEENGRGNFPPRFSGLQFPNYSSELNVNALELDDSALYLCASRQGGTDTQYFGPGTRLTVL.

The V and J genes are TRBV6-6 and TRBJ2-5; D unclear. The J call may be wrong; the DNA end is better matched by TRBJ2-7. This CDR3 is built from 11 residues. In germline, CDR1 is MNHNY, CDR2 SVGAGI (reference sequence). DNA for the CDR3: TGTGCCAGCAGTTACGGCGGCGAGCAGTACTTC. Its translation is CASSYGGEQYF.

The gene calls are TRBV19 and TRBJ2-7, with 10 nucleotides matching TRBD2. CDR3 length: 14 amino acids. Germline-derived CDR1 and CDR2 are LNHDA and SQIVND (reference sequence). V dropped 6 bases and J dropped 3; count of bases not matched to a gene: 5. In DNA form, the CDR3 reads TGTGCCAGTAGCCAAGGACTAGCGGACTACGAGCAGTACTTC. This codes for CASSQGLADYEQYF.

This sequence joins TRBV2 and TRBJ2-1; a weak D match, TRBD2 (6 bases). Germline CDR1 is SNHLY and CDR2 is FYNNEI. The CDR3 consists of 15 residues. With 4 bases removed from V and 5 bases from J, the gap between germline ends came to 15 bases. The CDR3 DNA sequence: TGTGCCAGCAGTGTTACTAGCAATTTGGACAATGAGCAGTTCTTC. As protein: CASSVTSNLDNEQFF.

This chain connects TRBV7-6 to TRBJ2-2; D ambiguous. CDR3 length equals 12 residues. CDR1 and CDR2 (germline): SGHVS, FNYEAQ. Trimming shortened V by 10 bases and J by 3 bases, and 9 bases separated the two germline ends. The CDR3 is CATGRDTGELFF. Here the CDR3 DNA reads TGTGCCACCGGCCGGGACACCGGGGAGCTGTTTTTT.

This clone was seen a single time. This chain joins TRBV19 and TRBJ1-1, with 10 bases aligning to TRBD1. The CDR3 consists of 14 residues. Unmatched junction bases numbered 5, after V lost 5 bases and J lost 5 bases. Germline V lookup: CDR1 LNHDA, CDR2 SQIVND (reference sequence). The CDR3 region has the DNA TGTGCCAGTAGTGACAGGGGGCGAGGGACTGAAGCTTTCTTT. Translating gives CASSDRGRGTEAFF.

J is TRBJ2-7 and V is TRBV6-4; D is perhaps TRBD1 (7 bases). This CDR3 comprises 15 residues. Germline lookup yields CDR1 MRHNA and CDR2 SNTAGT. Trimming took off 6 bases at V and 5 bases at J, with 20 bases between the two ends. The CDR3 loop is CASRDVKEGADEQYF. The CDR3 bases are TGTGCCAGCAGGGACGTAAAGGAGGGGGCTGACGAGCAGTACTTC.